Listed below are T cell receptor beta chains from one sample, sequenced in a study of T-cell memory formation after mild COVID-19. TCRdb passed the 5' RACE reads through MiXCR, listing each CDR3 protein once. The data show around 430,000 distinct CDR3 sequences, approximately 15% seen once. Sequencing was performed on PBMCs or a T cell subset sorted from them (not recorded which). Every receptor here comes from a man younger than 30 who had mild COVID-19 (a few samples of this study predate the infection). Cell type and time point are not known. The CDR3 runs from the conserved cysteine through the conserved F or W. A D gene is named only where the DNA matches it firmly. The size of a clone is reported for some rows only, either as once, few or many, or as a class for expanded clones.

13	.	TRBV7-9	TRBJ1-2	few	CASSLGGERGYTF	TGTGCCAGCAGCTTAGGCGGGGAGCGCGGCTACACCTTC
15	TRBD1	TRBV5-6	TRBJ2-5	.	CASYEQGRGRETQYF	TGTGCCAGCTATGAGCAGGGCAGGGGGCGGGAGACCCAGTACTTC
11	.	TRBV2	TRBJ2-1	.	CASSEVGPPVF	TGTGCCAGCAGTGAAGTGGGTCCACCGGTCTTC
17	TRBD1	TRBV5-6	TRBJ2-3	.	CASSLRQGVLGTDTQYF	TGTGCCAGCAGCTTGAGACAGGGGGTGCTTGGCACAGATACGCAGTATTTT
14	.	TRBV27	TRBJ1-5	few	CASSFGGGHQPQHF	TGTGCCAGCAGTTTTGGAGGAGGGCATCAGCCCCAGCATTTT
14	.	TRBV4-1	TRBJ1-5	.	CASSQGSINQPQHF	TGCGCCAGCAGCCAAGGCTCGATCAATCAGCCCCAGCATTTT
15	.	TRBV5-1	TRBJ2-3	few	CASSLRRPSTDTQYF	TGCGCCAGCAGCTTGAGGAGGCCTAGCACAGATACGCAGTATTTT
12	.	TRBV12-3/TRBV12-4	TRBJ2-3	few	CASSHRWDTQYF	TGTGCCAGCAGTCACCGATGGGATACGCAGTATTTT
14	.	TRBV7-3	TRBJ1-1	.	CASSSMGPNTEAFF	TGTGCCAGCAGCTCCATGGGGCCGAACACTGAAGCTTTCTTT
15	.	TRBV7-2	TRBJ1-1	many	CASSLVPEVNTEAFF	TGTGCCAGCAGCTTAGTGCCGGAGGTCAACACTGAAGCTTTCTTT
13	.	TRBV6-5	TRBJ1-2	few	CASSYGADYGYTF	TGTGCCAGCAGTTACGGGGCAGACTATGGCTACACCTTC
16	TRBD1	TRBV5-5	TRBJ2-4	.	CASSGIWDRGRNIQYF	TGTGCCAGCAGCGGGATTTGGGACAGGGGGAGGAACATTCAGTACTTC
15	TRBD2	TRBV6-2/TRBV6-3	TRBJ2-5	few	CASSYEFAGEETQYF	TGTGCCAGCAGTTATGAATTCGCGGGGGAAGAGACCCAGTACTTC
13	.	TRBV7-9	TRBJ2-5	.	CASSLPLLETQYF	TGTGCCAGCAGCTTACCTCTGTTGGAGACCCAGTACTTC
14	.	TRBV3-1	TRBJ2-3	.	CASSRERVTDTQYF	TGTGCCAGCAGCCGGGAGCGGGTCACAGATACGCAGTATTTT
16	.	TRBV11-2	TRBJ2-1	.	CASSHTRGNSYNEQFF	TGTGCCAGCAGCCACACCAGGGGCAACTCCTACAATGAGCAGTTCTTC
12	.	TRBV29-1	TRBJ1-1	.	CSVRGGAGEAFF	TGCAGCGTCCGAGGGGGGGCTGGTGAAGCTTTCTTT
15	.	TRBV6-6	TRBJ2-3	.	CASSPSGTSTDTQYF	TGTGCCAGCAGTCCCAGCGGAACCAGCACAGATACGCAGTATTTT
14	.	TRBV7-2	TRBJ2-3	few	CASQPTYSTDTQYF	TGTGCCAGCCAACCTACTTATAGCACAGATACGCAGTATTTT
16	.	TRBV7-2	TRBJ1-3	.	CASSSTGQSSGNTIYF	TGTGCCAGCAGCTCGACAGGCCAGAGCTCTGGAAACACCATATATTTT
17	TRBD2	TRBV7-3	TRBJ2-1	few	CASSLNRLAGANNEQFF	TGTGCCAGCAGCTTAAATCGGCTAGCGGGAGCCAACAATGAGCAGTTCTTC
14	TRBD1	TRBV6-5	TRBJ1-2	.	CASSYGKGAGGYTF	TGTGCCAGCAGTTACGGGAAGGGGGCGGGAGGCTACACCTTC
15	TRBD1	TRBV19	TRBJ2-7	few	CASSISSGTGVEQYF	TGTGCCAGTAGTATCTCGTCCGGGACAGGGGTCGAGCAGTACTTC
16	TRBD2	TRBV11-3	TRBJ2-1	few	CASSLGRAGPRDEQFF	TGTGCCAGCAGCTTAGGACGAGCGGGGCCGAGGGATGAGCAGTTCTTC
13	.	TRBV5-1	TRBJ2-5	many	CASSLAGKETQYF	TGCGCCAGCAGCTTGGCCGGGAAAGAGACCCAGTACTTC
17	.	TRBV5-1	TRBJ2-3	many	CASSLDSGPSSTDTQYF	TGCGCCAGCAGCTTGGATTCCGGCCCTAGCTCGACAGATACGCAGTATTTT
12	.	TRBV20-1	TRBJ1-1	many	CSARSGNTEAFF	TGCAGTGCTAGAAGTGGGAACACTGAAGCTTTCTTT
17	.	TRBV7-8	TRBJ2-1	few	CASSPKEGLARNNEQFF	TGTGCCAGCAGCCCGAAAGAGGGACTCGCCAGAAACAATGAGCAGTTCTTC
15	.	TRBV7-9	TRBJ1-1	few	CASSSWAELNTEAFF	TGTGCCAGCAGCTCTTGGGCAGAGCTGAACACTGAAGCTTTCTTT
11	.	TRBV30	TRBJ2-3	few	CAGDTRRTQYF	TGTGCCGGGGACACCCGGCGGACGCAGTATTTT
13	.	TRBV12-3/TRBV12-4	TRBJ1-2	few	CASSPSPAYGYTF	TGTGCCAGCAGTCCAAGTCCAGCCTATGGCTACACCTTC
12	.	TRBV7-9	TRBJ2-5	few	CASSDRKETQYF	TGTGCCAGCAGCGACCGCAAAGAGACCCAGTACTTC
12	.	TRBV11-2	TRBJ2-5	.	CASSLWKETQYF	TGTGCCAGCAGCTTATGGAAGGAGACCCAGTACTTC
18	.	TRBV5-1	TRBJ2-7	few	CASTLIWVVYIGQYEQYF	TGCGCCAGCACCCTAATATGGGTCGTCTACATCGGGCAATACGAGCAGTACTTC
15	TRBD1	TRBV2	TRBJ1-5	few	CASSDKGQPNQPQHF	TGTGCCAGCAGCGACAAGGGACAGCCTAATCAGCCCCAGCATTTT
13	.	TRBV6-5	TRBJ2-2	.	CASSGSYTGELFF	TGTGCCAGCTCTGGCAGCTACACCGGGGAGCTGTTTTTT
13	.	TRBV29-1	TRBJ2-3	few	CSVELQGTDTQYF	TGCAGCGTTGAGTTGCAGGGGACAGATACGCAGTATTTT
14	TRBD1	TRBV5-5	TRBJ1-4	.	CASSLTGPNEKLFF	TGTGCCAGCAGCCTGACAGGGCCAAATGAAAAACTGTTTTTT
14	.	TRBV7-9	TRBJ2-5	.	CASSPHTDVETQYF	TGTGCCAGCAGCCCCCATACTGACGTGGAGACCCAGTACTTC
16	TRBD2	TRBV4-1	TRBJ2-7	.	CASSQPTSGGRYEQYF	TGCGCCAGCAGCCAACCCACTAGCGGGGGCCGCTACGAGCAGTACTTC